A selection of T cell receptor beta chains follows, all from one sample in a study of blood T cell repertoires in COVID-19. This table comes from immunoSEQ multiplex PCR, and its TCRdb copy is limited to in-frame clones, with some not included. Found here are about 170,000 clones, 85% of them singletons; the top ten hold 6.5% to 9%. Sequencing was carried out using peripheral blood. All receptors come from a woman older than 75 with COVID-19, enrolled during active disease. Both conserved end residues are part of each CDR3. Each record gives: clone size, J gene, D gene, V gene, CDR3 protein, CDR3 DNA. A D gene is named only where the DNA matches it firmly. Only part of the rows carry a size: once, few, many, or a class if the clone is expanded.

clone_size: NA
j_call: TRBJ1-6
d_call: NA
v_call: TRBV6-5
cdr3_aa: CASSPGTPGSPLHF
cdr3_nt: TGTGCCAGCAGTCCCGGGACACCGGGTTCACCCCTCCACTTT

clone_size: NA
j_call: TRBJ2-3
d_call: TRBD2
v_call: TRBV7-3
cdr3_aa: CASSAALAGGGDTQYF
cdr3_nt: TGTGCCAGCAGCGCCGCACTAGCGGGAGGTGGCGATACGCAGTATTTT

clone_size: few
j_call: TRBJ1-3
d_call: NA
v_call: TRBV7-2
cdr3_aa: CASSLVQGSGNTIYF
cdr3_nt: TGTGCCAGCAGCTTAGTTCAGGGGTCTGGAAACACCATATATTTT

clone_size: once
j_call: TRBJ2-3
d_call: TRBD1
v_call: TRBV7-9
cdr3_aa: CASSLLARPQGGQYF
cdr3_nt: TGTGCCAGCAGCTTGCTAGCCCGCCCACAGGGGGGGCAGTATTTT

clone_size: NA
j_call: TRBJ1-2
d_call: NA
v_call: TRBV7-9
cdr3_aa: CASSPPVQDGYTF
cdr3_nt: TGTGCCAGCAGCCCCCCTGTGCAGGATGGCTACACCTTC

clone_size: few
j_call: TRBJ2-2
d_call: NA
v_call: TRBV3-1/TRBV3-2
cdr3_aa: CASSLHRPYTGELFF
cdr3_nt: TGTGCCAGCAGTCTCCACAGGCCTTATACCGGGGAGCTGTTTTTT

clone_size: NA
j_call: TRBJ2-1
d_call: NA
v_call: TRBV15
cdr3_aa: CATSKGSYNEQFF
cdr3_nt: TGTGCCACCAGCAAGGGGTCCTACAATGAGCAGTTCTTC

clone_size: NA
j_call: TRBJ2-2
d_call: NA
v_call: TRBV7-6
cdr3_aa: CASSFGGAQGELFF
cdr3_nt: TGTGCCAGCAGCTTTGGGGGGGCGCAGGGGGAGCTGTTTTTT

clone_size: NA
j_call: TRBJ1-4
d_call: NA
v_call: TRBV7-2
cdr3_aa: CASSLGGLGEKLFF
cdr3_nt: TGTGCCAGCAGCTTAGGGGGGCTTGGGGAAAAACTGTTTTTT

clone_size: NA
j_call: TRBJ1-6
d_call: NA
v_call: TRBV7-9
cdr3_aa: CASSLGGVVNSPLHF
cdr3_nt: TGTGCCAGCAGCTTAGGGGGGGTGGTGAATTCACCCCTCCACTTT

clone_size: few
j_call: TRBJ2-3
d_call: NA
v_call: TRBV7-6
cdr3_aa: CASSLVEDTQYF
cdr3_nt: TGTGCCAGCAGCTTAGTTGAGGATACGCAGTATTTT

clone_size: NA
j_call: TRBJ2-7
d_call: NA
v_call: TRBV3-1/TRBV3-2
cdr3_aa: CASGGASYEQYF
cdr3_nt: TGTGCCAGCGGGGGGGCCTCCTACGAGCAGTACTTC

clone_size: few
j_call: TRBJ2-7
d_call: NA
v_call: TRBV27
cdr3_aa: CASRKSRTEGYYEQYF
cdr3_nt: TGTGCCAGCAGGAAATCAAGGACCGAGGGCTACTACGAGCAGTACTTC

clone_size: NA
j_call: TRBJ1-1
d_call: NA
v_call: TRBV12-3/TRBV12-4
cdr3_aa: CASTIDRNTEAFF
cdr3_nt: TGTGCCAGCACCATTGACAGGAACACTGAAGCTTTCTTT

clone_size: NA
j_call: TRBJ2-3
d_call: TRBD2
v_call: TRBV5-1
cdr3_aa: CASSVGTSGGDTQYF
cdr3_nt: TGCGCCAGCAGCGTCGGGACTAGCGGGGGAGATACGCAGTATTTT

clone_size: NA
j_call: TRBJ1-2
d_call: TRBD1
v_call: TRBV29-1
cdr3_aa: CSAVTGGDYGYTF
cdr3_nt: TGCAGCGCTGTGACAGGGGGCGACTATGGCTACACCTTC

clone_size: NA
j_call: TRBJ2-1
d_call: NA
v_call: TRBV5-4
cdr3_aa: CASSLPPGGTRNEQFF
cdr3_nt: TGTGCCAGCAGCCTGCCCCCGGGCGGGACTCGCAATGAGCAGTTCTTC

clone_size: NA
j_call: TRBJ2-1
d_call: TRBD2
v_call: TRBV9
cdr3_aa: CASSSESGLAGEEQFF
cdr3_nt: TGTGCCAGCAGCTCTGAATCGGGACTAGCGGGAGAGGAGCAGTTCTTC

clone_size: NA
j_call: TRBJ1-2
d_call: TRBD1
v_call: TRBV18
cdr3_aa: CASSPGTGSNYGYTF
cdr3_nt: TGTGCCAGCTCACCCGGGACAGGCTCTAACTATGGCTACACCTTC

clone_size: NA
j_call: TRBJ1-2
d_call: TRBD1
v_call: TRBV29-1
cdr3_aa: CSVDPRQGGGYTF
cdr3_nt: TGCAGCGTTGACCCGAGACAGGGTGGTGGCTACACCTTC

clone_size: NA
j_call: TRBJ1-3
d_call: TRBD1
v_call: TRBV3-1/TRBV3-2
cdr3_aa: CASSHTGTAASGNTIYF
cdr3_nt: TGTGCCAGCAGCCACACCGGGACAGCCGCATCTGGAAACACCATATATTTT

clone_size: NA
j_call: TRBJ1-1
d_call: NA
v_call: TRBV27
cdr3_aa: CATFLAGVGFF
cdr3_nt: TGTGCCACCTTCTTAGCGGGGGTGGGTTTCTTT